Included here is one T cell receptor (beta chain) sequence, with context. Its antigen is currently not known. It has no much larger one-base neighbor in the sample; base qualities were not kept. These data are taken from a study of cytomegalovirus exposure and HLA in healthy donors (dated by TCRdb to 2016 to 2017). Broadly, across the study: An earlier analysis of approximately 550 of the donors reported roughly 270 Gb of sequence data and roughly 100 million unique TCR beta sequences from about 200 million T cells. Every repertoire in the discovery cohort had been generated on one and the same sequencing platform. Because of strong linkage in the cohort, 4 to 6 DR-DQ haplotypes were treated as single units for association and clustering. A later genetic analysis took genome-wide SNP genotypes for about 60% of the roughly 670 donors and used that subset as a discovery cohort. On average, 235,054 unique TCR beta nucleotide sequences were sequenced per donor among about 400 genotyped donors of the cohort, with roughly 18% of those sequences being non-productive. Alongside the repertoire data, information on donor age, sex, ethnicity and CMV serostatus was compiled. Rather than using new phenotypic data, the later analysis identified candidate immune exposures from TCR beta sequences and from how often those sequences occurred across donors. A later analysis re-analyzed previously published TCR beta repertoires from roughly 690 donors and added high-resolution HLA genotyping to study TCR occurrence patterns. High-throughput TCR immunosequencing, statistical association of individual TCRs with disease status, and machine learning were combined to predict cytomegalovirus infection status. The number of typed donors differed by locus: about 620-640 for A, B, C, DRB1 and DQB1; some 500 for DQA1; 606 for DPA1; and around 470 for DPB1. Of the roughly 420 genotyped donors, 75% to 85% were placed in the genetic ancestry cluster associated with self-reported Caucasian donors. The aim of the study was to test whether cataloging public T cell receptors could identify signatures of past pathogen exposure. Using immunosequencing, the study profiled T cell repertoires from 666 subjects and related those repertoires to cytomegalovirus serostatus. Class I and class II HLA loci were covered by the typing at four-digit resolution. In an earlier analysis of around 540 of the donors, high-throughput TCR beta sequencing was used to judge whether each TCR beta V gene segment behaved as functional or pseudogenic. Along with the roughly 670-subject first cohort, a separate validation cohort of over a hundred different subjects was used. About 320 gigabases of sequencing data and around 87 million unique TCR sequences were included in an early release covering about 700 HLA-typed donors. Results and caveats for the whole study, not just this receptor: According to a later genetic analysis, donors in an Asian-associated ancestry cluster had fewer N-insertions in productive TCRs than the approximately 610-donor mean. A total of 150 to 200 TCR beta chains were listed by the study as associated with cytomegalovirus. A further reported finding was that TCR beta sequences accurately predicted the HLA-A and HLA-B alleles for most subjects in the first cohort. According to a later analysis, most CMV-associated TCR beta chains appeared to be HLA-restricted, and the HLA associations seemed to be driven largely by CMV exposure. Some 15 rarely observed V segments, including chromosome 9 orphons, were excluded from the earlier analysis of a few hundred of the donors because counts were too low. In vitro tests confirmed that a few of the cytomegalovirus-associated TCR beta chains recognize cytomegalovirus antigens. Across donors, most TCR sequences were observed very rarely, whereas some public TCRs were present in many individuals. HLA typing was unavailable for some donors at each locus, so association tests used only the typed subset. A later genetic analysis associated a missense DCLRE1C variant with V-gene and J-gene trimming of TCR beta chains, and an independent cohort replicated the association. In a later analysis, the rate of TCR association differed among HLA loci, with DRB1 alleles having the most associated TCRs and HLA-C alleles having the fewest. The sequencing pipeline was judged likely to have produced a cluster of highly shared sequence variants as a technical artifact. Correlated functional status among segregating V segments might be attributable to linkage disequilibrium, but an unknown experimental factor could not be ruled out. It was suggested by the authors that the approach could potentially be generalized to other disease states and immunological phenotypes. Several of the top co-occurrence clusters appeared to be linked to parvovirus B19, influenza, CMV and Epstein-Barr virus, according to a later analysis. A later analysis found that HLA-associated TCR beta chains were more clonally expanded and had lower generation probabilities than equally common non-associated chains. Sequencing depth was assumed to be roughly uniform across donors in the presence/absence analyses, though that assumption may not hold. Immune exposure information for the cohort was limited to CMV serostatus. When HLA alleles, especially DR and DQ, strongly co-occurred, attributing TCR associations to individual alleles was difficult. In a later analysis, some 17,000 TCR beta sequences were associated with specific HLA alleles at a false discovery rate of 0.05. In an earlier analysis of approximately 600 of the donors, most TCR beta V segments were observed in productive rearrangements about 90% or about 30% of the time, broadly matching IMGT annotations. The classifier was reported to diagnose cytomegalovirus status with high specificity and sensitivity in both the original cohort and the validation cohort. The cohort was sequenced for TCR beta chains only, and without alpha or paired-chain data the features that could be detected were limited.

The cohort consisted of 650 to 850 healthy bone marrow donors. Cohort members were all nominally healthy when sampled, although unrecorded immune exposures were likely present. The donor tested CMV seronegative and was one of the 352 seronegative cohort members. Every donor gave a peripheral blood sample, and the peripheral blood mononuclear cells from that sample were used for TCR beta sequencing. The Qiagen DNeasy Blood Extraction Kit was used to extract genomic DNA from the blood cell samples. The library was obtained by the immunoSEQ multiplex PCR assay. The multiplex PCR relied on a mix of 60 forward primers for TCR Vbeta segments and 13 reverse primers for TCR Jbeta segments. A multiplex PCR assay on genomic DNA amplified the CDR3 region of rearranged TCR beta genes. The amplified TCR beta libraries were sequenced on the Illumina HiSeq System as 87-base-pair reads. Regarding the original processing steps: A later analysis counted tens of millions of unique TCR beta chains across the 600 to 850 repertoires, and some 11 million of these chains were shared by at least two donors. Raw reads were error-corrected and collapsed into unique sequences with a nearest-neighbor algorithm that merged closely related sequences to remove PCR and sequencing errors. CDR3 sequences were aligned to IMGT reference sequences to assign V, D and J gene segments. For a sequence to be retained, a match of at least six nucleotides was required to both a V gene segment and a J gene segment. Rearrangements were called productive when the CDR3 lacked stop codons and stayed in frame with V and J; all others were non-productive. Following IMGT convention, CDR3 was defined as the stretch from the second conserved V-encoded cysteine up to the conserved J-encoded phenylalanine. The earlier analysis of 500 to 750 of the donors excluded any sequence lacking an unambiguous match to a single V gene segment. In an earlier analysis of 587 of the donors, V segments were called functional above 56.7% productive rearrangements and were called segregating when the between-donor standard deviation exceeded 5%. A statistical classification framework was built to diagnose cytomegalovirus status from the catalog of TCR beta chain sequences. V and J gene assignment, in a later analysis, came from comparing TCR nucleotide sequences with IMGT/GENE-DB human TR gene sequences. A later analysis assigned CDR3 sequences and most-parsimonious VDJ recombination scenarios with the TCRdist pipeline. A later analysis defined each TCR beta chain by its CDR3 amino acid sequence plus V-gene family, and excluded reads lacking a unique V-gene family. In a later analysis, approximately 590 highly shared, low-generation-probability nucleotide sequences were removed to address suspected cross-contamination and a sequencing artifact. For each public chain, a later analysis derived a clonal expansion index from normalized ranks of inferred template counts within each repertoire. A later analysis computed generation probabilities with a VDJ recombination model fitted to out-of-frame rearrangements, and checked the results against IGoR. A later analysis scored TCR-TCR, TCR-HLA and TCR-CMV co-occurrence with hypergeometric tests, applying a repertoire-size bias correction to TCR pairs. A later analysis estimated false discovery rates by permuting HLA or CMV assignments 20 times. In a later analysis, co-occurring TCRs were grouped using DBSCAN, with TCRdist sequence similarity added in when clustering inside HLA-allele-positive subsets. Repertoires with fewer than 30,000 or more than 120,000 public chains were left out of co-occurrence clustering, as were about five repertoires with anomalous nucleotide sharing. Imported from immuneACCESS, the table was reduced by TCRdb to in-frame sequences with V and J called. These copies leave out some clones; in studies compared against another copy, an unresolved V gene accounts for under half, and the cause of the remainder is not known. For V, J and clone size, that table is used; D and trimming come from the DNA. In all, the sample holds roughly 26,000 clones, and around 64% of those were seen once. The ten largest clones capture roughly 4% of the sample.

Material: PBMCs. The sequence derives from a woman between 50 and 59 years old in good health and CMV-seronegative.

The DNA reads TGTGCCAGCAGCCATGGTCGCAGCGGGAGTAGCACAGATACGCAGTATTTT. It specifies CASSHGRSGSSTDTQYF. The V and J genes are TRBV5-4 and TRBJ2-3, with 8 junctional bases fitting TRBD2. CDR1 and CDR2, per the germline V gene (reference sequence), are SGHNT and YYREEE. The CDR3 holds 17 amino acids from the cysteine to the phenylalanine. Just the 51-base CDR3 DNA is kept, in frame starting at base 1. At the junction V is shortened by 4 bases and J by 0 bases; bases outside the gene matches: 10.